Below, one T cell receptor beta chain is given with its context. Patients of the Seattle cohort, enrolled during active infection, were followed longitudinally. This sample was included in a study of blood T cell repertoires in COVID-19. On the study more broadly: COVID-19 samples from acute and convalescent phases originated in the United States, Italy and Spain. PBMCs, B-cell-depleted T cells, or T cells provided the cDNA or gDNA that made up the material.

The CDR3 totals 16 residues. The V and J ends lost 4 bases and 3 bases, in that order; junction bases with no gene match: 10. Germline V lookup: CDR1 SGHRS, CDR2 YFSETQ. Original analysis: Researchers report that nucleated cell counts were estimated from reference gene primer amplification. The method was immunoSEQ multiplex PCR; TCRdb's version includes in-frame clones alone and lacks a portion of them. The DNA gave D and trimming, while V, J and clone size come from that table. The table shows roughly 120,000 clones, with about 74% occurring only once. The chain recombines TRBV5-1 with TRBJ2-3, with TRBD2 matching 8 bases. The source material was peripheral blood. The sequence was collected from a man at least 80 years old with COVID-19, enrolled during active disease. The CDR3 sequence: CASSPQRERVTDTQYF. Written as DNA, the CDR3 is TGCGCCAGCAGCCCCCAGCGGGAGAGGGTAACAGATACGCAGTATTTT.